This TCR beta chain was sequenced during a study of control samples from healthy donors and cancer patients. Trimming cost V 2 bases and J 4 bases; bases outside gene matches: 5. Per the germline V gene, CDR1 is MRHNA and CDR2 is SNTAGT. The CDR3 contains 15 residues. Generated by immunoSEQ multiplex PCR, the TCRdb table keeps only in-frame clones and is missing some. The sample holds 110,000 to 150,000 clones, about 89% seen once. The TCR sequence derives from a man younger than 40 in good health. The chain joins TRBV6-4 to TRBJ2-7, with TRBD2 identical over 10 bases. Material for sequencing was blood. Written as DNA, the CDR3 is TGTGCCAGCAGTGACCCCCTAGCGGGAGAATACGAGCAGTACTTC. This codes for CASSDPLAGEYEQYF.